This T cell receptor (beta chain) was identified in a study of CD8 T cells in ankylosing spondylitis. General study findings and limits: Seemingly distinctive of ankylosing spondylitis blood was a TCR beta motif formed by eight highly homologous variants. Past studies reported some motif variants in reactive arthritis synovial fluid and blood. Disease-associated clones were reportedly significantly overrepresented in matched ankylosing spondylitis synovial fluid.

TCRdb called the 5' RACE reads again in MiXCR, with one record for every CDR3 protein. The sample yields around 25,000 distinct CDR3 sequences, 2% to 3% seen once. The CDR3 runs to 18 residues. Per the germline V gene, CDR1 is SGDLS and CDR2 is YYNGEE. Trimming took 2 bases from V and 3 from J; bases not matched to a gene: 13. There are many counts of this clonotype. Its antigen is undetermined. The V gene is TRBV9, the J gene TRBJ2-7; 11 bases agree with TRBD2. This clonotype originated in a female donor with ankylosing spondylitis or in good health (not recorded which). Sequenced sample: blood, either unsorted or a sorted T cell fraction (not recorded which). The CDR3 region is CASSVAPPTSGGHYEQYF. CDR3 DNA: TGTGCCAGCAGCGTGGCTCCCCCCACTAGCGGGGGACACTACGAGCAGTACTTC.